Presented here are 17 T cell receptor beta chains from one specimen sequenced in a study of T cell repertoires in aging, cancer and after chemotherapy. A mixed TRB-A/B primer pool amplified rearranged TRB by multiplex touch-down PCR. TCRdb passed the multiplex PCR reads through MiXCR, listing each CDR3 protein once. The data hold about 6,700 distinct CDR3 sequences, with 53% observed a single time. Peripheral blood genomic DNA, not sorted cells or RNA, was the template. Sample: blood. The receptors were gathered from a human donor with a solid tumor.

In the case of this clonotype: The germline gene is not matched at one end of the junction; a read error may be the cause. The V and J genes are TRBV24-1 and TRBJ2-2, with TRBD1 identical over 8 bases. CDR3 length equals 13 residues. Germline loops: CDR1 KGHDR, CDR2 SFDVKD. CDR3 DNA sequence: TGTGCTACCAGGGACAGGTGGGCCGGGGAGCTGTTTTTT. Translation: CATRDRWAGELFF.

This chain connects TRBV19 to TRBJ1-3; D is uncertain. V was shortened by 3 bases and J by 2 bases, with 11 bases between the two germline ends. Per the germline V gene, CDR1 is LNHDA and CDR2 is SQIVND (reference sequence). The length of the CDR3 is 15 residues. The chain's CDR3 is CASSILSSAGNTIYF. The DNA for the CDR3 is TGTGCCAGTAGTATTCTTTCCTCGGCTGGAAACACCATATATTTT.

The V call is TRBV6-9, the J call TRBJ1-4; 8 nucleotides agree with TRBD1. Germline trimming cut 6 bases from V and 8 bases from J; bases unmatched to any gene: 8. The V gene's germline CDR1 is MNHGY and CDR2 SVAAGI. The CDR3 extends over 14 amino acids. The CDR3, as DNA: TGTGCCAGCAGCCCGACAGGGGTCGAGGAAAAACTGTTTTTT. Translation gives CASSPTGVEEKLFF.

The rearrangement links TRBV5-1 to TRBJ2-3; D uncertain. The CDR3 sequence is 15 residues long. CDR1 SGHRS and CDR2 YFSETQ come from the germline V gene. The V end was cut by 0 bases, the J end by 0 bases, with 8 bases between. The CDR3: CASSLAQASTDTQYF. The CDR3 DNA reads TGCGCCAGCAGCTTGGCGCAGGCTAGCACAGATACGCAGTATTTT.

This chain uses TRBV12-3 or TRBV12-4 with TRBJ2-7, with D possibly being TRBD1 or TRBD2 (5 bases each). With 3 bases removed from V and 3 bases from J, the gap between germline ends came to 6 bases. The CDR3 runs 12 residues. The DNA of the CDR3 is TGTGCCAGCAGTTTGAGGGGCTACGAGCAGTACTTC. Residues: CASSLRGYEQYF.

This chain uses TRBV6-5 with TRBJ1-5, with 9 bases identical to TRBD1. From germline, CDR1 is MNHEY and CDR2 SVGAGI. V trimming: 6 bases; J trimming: 6 bases; junction bases outside the gene matches: 9. The CDR3 contains 15 residues. The CDR3 nucleotides are TGTGCCAGCAGAGCCCGTCGGGACAGGGCTCAGCCCCAGCATTTT. This codes for CASRARRDRAQPQHF.

V usage is TRBV19 and J usage is TRBJ2-7; 10 nucleotides agree with TRBD2. Germline assignment: CDR1 LNHDA and CDR2 SQIVND (reference sequence). V gave up 3 bases and J gave up 2 bases; unmatched junction bases: 4. The CDR3 contains 15 residues. The CDR3 loop reads CASSMGLAFTYEQYF. CDR3 sequence (DNA): TGTGCCAGTAGTATGGGACTAGCGTTTACCTACGAGCAGTACTTC.

The chain employs TRBV19 and TRBJ1-2; D remains unclear. CDR1 LNHDA and CDR2 SQIVND come from the germline V gene (reference sequence). The CDR3 spans 13 residues. V lost 4 bases to trimming and J lost 4 bases, with 10 bases between them. The CDR3 reads CASSNTWTYGYTF. The CDR3 DNA sequence: TGTGCCAGTAGTAATACCTGGACCTATGGCTACACCTTC. Based on the CDR3 plus reference TRBV19 and TRBJ1-2, the full variable domain is DGGITQSPKYLFRKEGQNVTLSCEQNLNHDAMYWYRQDPGQGLRLIYYSQIVNDFQKGDIAEGYSVSREKKESFPLTVTSAQKNPTAFYLCASSNTWTYGYTFGSGTRLTVV.

The J gene is TRBJ1-1, the V gene TRBV7-6; D is undetermined. Germline V gives CDR1 SGHVS, CDR2 FNYEAQ. This CDR3 spans 13 amino acids. With 1 base removed from V and 11 bases from J, the gap between germline ends came to 14 bases. This chain's CDR3 is CASSLGRSSRAFF. The CDR3 DNA sequence: TGTGCCAGCAGCTTAGGCCGTTCCTCTCGGGCTTTCTTT.

This sequence joins TRBV20-1 and TRBJ1-1; possible D gene TRBD1, 5 bases. Germline assignment: CDR1 DFQATT and CDR2 SNEGSKA (reference sequence). This CDR3 has 15 amino acids. V dropped 2 bases and J dropped 2 bases, with 15 bases sitting between them. The CDR3 coding sequence is TGCAGTGCTAGATCACCCGGGACTGCAAACACTGAAGCTTTCTTT. This codes for CSARSPGTANTEAFF.

The CDR3 protein is CAISGAGNYGYTF. Written as DNA, the CDR3 is TGTGCCATCAGTGGTGCAGGGAACTATGGCTACACCTTC. The rearrangement links TRBV10-3 to TRBJ1-2; tentatively, D is TRBD1 (5 bases). Germline V gene data show CDR1 as ENHRY and CDR2 as SYGVKD. The CDR3 consists of 13 residues. Deletions cut 4 bases from V and 2 bases from J, with 8 bases between.

The chain carries TRBV6-1 and TRBJ2-1; D is uncertain. The CDR3 runs 13 residues. Germline lookup yields CDR1 MNHNS and CDR2 SASEGT. V shed 2 bases and J shed 8 bases, with 10 bases lying between them. DNA for the CDR3: TGTGCCAGCAGTGAATTCACGGAGTATGAGCAGTTCTTC. Its protein product is CASSEFTEYEQFF.

This clonotype was seen once. The rearrangement uses TRBV28 and TRBJ2-7; 7 nucleotides line up with TRBD1. The germline V gene encodes CDR1 MDHEN and CDR2 SYDVKM. V shed 4 bases and J 1 base; nucleotides not matched to a gene: 10. The CDR3 is made up of 16 amino acids. This CDR3 reads CASSSTPGQQSYEQYF. In DNA, the CDR3 is TGTGCCAGCAGTTCTACGCCGGGACAGCAGTCCTACGAGCAGTACTTC.

This clonotype was picked up one time. The chain carries TRBV27 and TRBJ1-1, with D unclear. Per germline, CDR1 MNHEY and CDR2 SMNVEV (reference sequence). CDR3 size: 13 residues. V was pared by 5 bases and J by 2 bases, with 9 bases between. The CDR3 here is CASSGQVNTEAFF. CDR3 nucleotide sequence: TGTGCCAGCAGTGGTCAGGTTAACACTGAAGCTTTCTTT.

This rearrangement joins TRBV6-5 to TRBJ2-7; maybe TRBD2 (5 bases). Looked up from germline, CDR1 is MNHEY and CDR2 is SVGAGI. The CDR3 is 14 residues long. The V and J ends lost 6 bases and 3 bases respectively, with 15 bases between them. CDR3 DNA: TGTGCCAGCAGACAAGGACTCCGGGGCTACGAGCAGTACTTC. As protein: CASRQGLRGYEQYF.

This clonotype was counted only a few times. This chain links TRBV19 with TRBJ2-7; D uncertain. Germline CDR1 is LNHDA and CDR2 is SQIVND (reference sequence). Trimming removed 6 bases from V and 5 bases from J, with 14 bases in between. The CDR3 runs 13 residues. This CDR3 is CASRDAPANEQYF. In nucleotides, the CDR3 is TGTGCCAGTAGGGACGCTCCCGCAAACGAGCAGTACTTC.

The chain uses TRBV6-1 and TRBJ1-2; D uncertain. Trimming took off 3 bases at V and 7 bases at J, with 12 bases between the two ends. Germline-derived CDR1 and CDR2 are MNHNS and SASEGT. The CDR3 extends over 13 amino acids. CDR3 nucleotide sequence: TGTGCCAGCAGTGAGGGCACCAAGGGTGGCTACACCTTC. It encodes CASSEGTKGGYTF.